The 16 T cell receptor beta chains presented below share a single source sample, sequenced in a study of shared clonotypes between healthy human individuals. Profiled with immunoSEQ multiplex PCR; TCRdb holds only in-frame clones, not every one. The sample lists approximately 640,000 clones; roughly 88% were seen once. The sample consisted of memory CD8+ T cells from PBMCs. Subset reported: CD45RO+ cells pooled with CCR7-negative TemRA cells. Receptors were obtained from a man in his late teens or twenties in good health. Some clones in this sample may be carry-over from other donors' samples.

The genes are TRBV2 and TRBJ2-2; 11 positions agree with TRBD2. J was trimmed by 3 bases and V by 5 bases; bases with no gene match: 2. CDR3 size: 15 residues. CDR1 is SNHLY and CDR2 is FYNNEI in the germline V gene. CDR3 bases: TGTGCCAGCAGTACGGGACTAGCGGACACCGGGGAGCTGTTTTTT. As protein: CASSTGLADTGELFF.

V gene TRBV7-8 combines with J gene TRBJ1-5; no clear D gene. Per the germline V gene, CDR1 is SGHVS and CDR2 is FQNEAQ. The CDR3 spans 14 residues. Trimming removed 5 bases from V and 6 bases from J, with 14 bases in between. The CDR3 DNA sequence: TGTGCCAGCAGCGAGTCCTCGGCGGGTCAGCCCCAGCATTTT. Protein sequence: CASSESSAGQPQHF.

CDR3 in amino acids: CASSFGENEQYF. Here the CDR3 DNA reads TGTGCCAGCAGCTTCGGGGAGAACGAGCAGTACTTC. The chain combines TRBV7-9 with TRBJ2-7; the D gene is possibly TRBD2 (5 bases). Trimming shortened V by 3 bases and J by 5 bases, and 8 bases separated the two germline ends. Germline lookup yields CDR1 SEHNR and CDR2 FQNEAQ (reference sequence). The CDR3 contains 12 residues.

The chain uses TRBV19 and TRBJ2-3; D remains unclear. Germline assignment: CDR1 LNHDA and CDR2 SQIVND (reference sequence). CDR3 length: 15 residues. Trimming cost V 2 bases and J 0 bases, with 9 bases left between them. DNA of the CDR3: TGTGCCAGTAGTATATCAGGACCTAGCACAGATACGCAGTATTTT. Protein: CASSISGPSTDTQYF.

The CDR3 DNA follows: TGTGCCAGCAGCCTAACCCGGGGAGGGCCGGCAGATACGCAGTATTTT. It codes for CASSLTRGGPADTQYF. This chain links TRBV7-8 with TRBJ2-3; TRBD2 aligns across 7 bases. Looked up from germline, CDR1 is SGHVS and CDR2 is FQNEAQ. Unmatched junction bases numbered 12, after V lost 5 bases and J lost 4 bases. This CDR3 spans 16 amino acids. The complete variable domain, with remaining parts taken from reference TRBV7-8 and TRBJ2-3, reads GAGVSQSPRYKVAKRGQDVALRCDPISGHVSLFWYQQALGQGPEFLTYFQNEAQLDKSGLPSDRFFAERPEGSVSTLKIQRTQQEDSAVYLCASSLTRGGPADTQYFGPGTRLTVL.

As for this clone: Other nucleotide sequences in the sample specify the same CDR3. The chain is built from TRBV27 and TRBJ2-7; possible D gene TRBD2, 6 bases. CDR1 and CDR2 from the germline V gene are MNHEY and SMNVEV (reference sequence). This CDR3 is built from 14 residues. Trimming removed 3 bases at V and 1 base at J, with 10 bases between. CDR3 sequence (DNA): TGTGCCAGCAGTTTCGTCGCGGGATCCTACGAGCAGTACTTC. Its translation is CASSFVAGSYEQYF.

In its sample, this clone was seen once. The chain couples TRBV9 to TRBJ2-3, with 14 bases fitting TRBD2. CDR3 length: 21 amino acids. V trimming: 3 bases; J trimming: 4 bases; junction bases outside the gene matches: 19. Germline V gene lookup returns CDR1 SGDLS and CDR2 YYNGEE. CDR3 coding DNA: TGTGCCAGCAGCGGTTTCTCGGGACTAGCGGGAGTCATAAGGTTGCCAGATACGCAGTATTTT. It is translated as CASSGFSGLAGVIRLPDTQYF.

This clone was counted a single time. The rearrangement links TRBV27 to TRBJ1-1; D remains ambiguous. This CDR3 region has 13 residues. V dropped 6 bases and J dropped 1 base, with 9 bases sitting between them. Looked up from germline, CDR1 is MNHEY and CDR2 is SMNVEV (reference sequence). The CDR3 is CASRYTANTEAFF. DNA for the CDR3: TGTGCCAGCAGATATACAGCGAACACTGAAGCTTTCTTT.

The chain joins TRBV28 to TRBJ2-7, with D perhaps matching TRBD2 (5 bases). The CDR3 runs 14 residues. Germline V lookup: CDR1 MDHEN, CDR2 SYDVKM. V lost 4 bases and J lost 2, with 12 bases in between. The CDR3 reads CASSSSAGPYEQYF. The CDR3 nucleotides are TGTGCCAGCAGTTCATCGGCGGGTCCCTACGAGCAGTACTTC.

This chain connects TRBV27 to TRBJ2-3; 7 bases agree with TRBD1. V lost 5 bases and J lost 1; bases outside the gene matches: 0. The germline V gene has CDR1 MNHEY and CDR2 SMNVEV (reference sequence). This CDR3 region has 13 residues. As DNA, the CDR3 is TGTGCCAGCAGTGACAGGGGCACAGATACGCAGTATTTT. Amino acids: CASSDRGTDTQYF.

The rearrangement links TRBV7-9 to TRBJ2-5, with D perhaps matching TRBD2 (6 bases). The CDR3 has 17 amino acids. Germline CDR1 reads SEHNR; CDR2 reads FQNEAQ (reference sequence). V was cut by 5 bases and J by 5 bases, with 24 bases left in between. This CDR3 is CASSPPWGERSGETQYF. CDR3 nucleotides: TGTGCCAGCAGCCCGCCTTGGGGGGAGCGGTCAGGGGAGACCCAGTACTTC.

Only one count was recorded for this clone. The rearrangement links TRBV5-8 to TRBJ2-1; TRBD1 aligns across 9 bases. The length of the CDR3 is 15 residues. Germline values: CDR1 SGHTS, CDR2 YDEGEE. With V trimmed by 4 bases and J by 7 bases, 9 bases remained unmatched. This chain's CDR3 is CASSPRQGVTNEQFF. The CDR3 nucleotides read TGTGCCAGCAGCCCCAGACAGGGGGTTACGAATGAGCAGTTCTTC.

The chain carries TRBV9 and TRBJ2-5, with TRBD1 matching over 10 bases. With V trimmed by 3 bases and J by 2 bases, 7 bases remained unmatched. CDR1 and CDR2 (germline): SGDLS, YYNGEE. The CDR3 consists of 16 residues. The CDR3 reads CASSEGDRGRQETQYF. The CDR3 nucleotides are TGTGCCAGCAGCGAGGGGGACAGGGGAAGACAAGAGACCCAGTACTTC.

The chain combines TRBV7-8 with TRBJ2-1; the D call may be TRBD1 or TRBD2 (5 bases each). The V and J ends lost 5 bases and 7 bases respectively, with 15 bases between them. The CDR3 runs to 14 residues. The germline CDR1 and CDR2 sequences are SGHVS and FQNEAQ. CDR3 bases: TGTGCCAGCAGCGAGGTGGGGGATCTGAATGAGCAGTTCTTC. Translating gives CASSEVGDLNEQFF.

The chain uses TRBV7-9 and TRBJ1-4, with 8 bases lining up with TRBD1. The CDR3 has 18 amino acids. CDR1 and CDR2 (germline): SEHNR, FQNEAQ (reference sequence). J was trimmed by 7 bases and V by 4 bases; bases with no gene match: 17. As DNA, the CDR3 is TGTGCCAGCAGCTCTCCCGGGCTCAGGGGGCGCGTGGGTGAAAAACTGTTTTTT. Amino acids: CASSSPGLRGRVGEKLFF.

V usage is TRBV6-1 and J usage is TRBJ2-7; D remains ambiguous. Germline V lookup: CDR1 MNHNS, CDR2 SASEGT. The CDR3 length is 14 residues. V gave up 7 bases and J gave up 4 bases, with 17 bases separating them. This chain's CDR3 is CASNYGSGGYEQYF. CDR3 DNA sequence: TGTGCCAGCAACTATGGGTCCGGCGGATACGAGCAGTACTTC.